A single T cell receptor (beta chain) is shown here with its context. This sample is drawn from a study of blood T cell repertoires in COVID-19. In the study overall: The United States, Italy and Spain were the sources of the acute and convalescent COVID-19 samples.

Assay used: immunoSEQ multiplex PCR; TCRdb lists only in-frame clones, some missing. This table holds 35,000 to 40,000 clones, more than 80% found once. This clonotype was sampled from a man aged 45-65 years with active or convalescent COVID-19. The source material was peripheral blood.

The CDR3 region is CASSQGTVPGTQYF. The CDR3 region has the DNA TGTGCCAGCAGCCAAGGGACTGTCCCAGGTACGCAGTATTTT. This rearrangement joins TRBV3-1 (or the pseudogene TRBV3-2) to TRBJ2-3, with D tentatively TRBD2 (5 bases). CDR3 length: 14 residues. Looked up from germline, CDR1 is LGHDT and CDR2 is YNNKEL (reference sequence). The V end was cut by 1 base, the J end by 8 bases, with 13 bases between.